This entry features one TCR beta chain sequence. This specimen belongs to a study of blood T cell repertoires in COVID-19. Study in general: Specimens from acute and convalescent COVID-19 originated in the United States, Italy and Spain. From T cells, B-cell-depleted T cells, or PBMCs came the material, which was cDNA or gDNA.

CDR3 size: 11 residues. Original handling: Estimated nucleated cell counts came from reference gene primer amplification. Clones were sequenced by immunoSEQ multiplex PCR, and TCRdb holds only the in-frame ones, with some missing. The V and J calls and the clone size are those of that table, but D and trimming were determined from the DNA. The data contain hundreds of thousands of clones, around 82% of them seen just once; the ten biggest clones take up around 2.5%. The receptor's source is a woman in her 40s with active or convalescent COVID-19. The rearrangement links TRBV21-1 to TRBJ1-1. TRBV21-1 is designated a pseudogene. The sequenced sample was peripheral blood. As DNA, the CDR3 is TGTGCCAGCAGCAATAGCGCCTGGGCTTTCTTT. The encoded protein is CASSNSAWAFF.